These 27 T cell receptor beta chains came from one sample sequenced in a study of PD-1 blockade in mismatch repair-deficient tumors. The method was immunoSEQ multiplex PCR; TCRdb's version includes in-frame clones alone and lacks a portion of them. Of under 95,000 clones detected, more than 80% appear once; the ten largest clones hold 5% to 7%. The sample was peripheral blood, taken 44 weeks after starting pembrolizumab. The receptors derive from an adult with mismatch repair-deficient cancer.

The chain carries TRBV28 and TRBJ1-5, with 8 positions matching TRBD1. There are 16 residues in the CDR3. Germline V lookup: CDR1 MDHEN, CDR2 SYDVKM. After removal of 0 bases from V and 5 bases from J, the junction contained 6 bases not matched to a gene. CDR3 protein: CASSLWAGGTHQPQHF. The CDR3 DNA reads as TGTGCCAGCAGTTTATGGGCAGGGGGCACCCATCAGCCCCAGCATTTT.

CDR3 region: CASTRGGIAGGRNEQFF. In DNA, the CDR3 is TGTGCCAGCACCCGCGGCGGTATAGCGGGAGGTCGTAATGAGCAGTTCTTC. The V gene is TRBV7-2, the J gene TRBJ2-1; 10 nucleotides agree with TRBD2. Germline V gene lookup returns CDR1 SGHTA and CDR2 FQGNSA. The V segment lost 7 bases and the J segment 7 bases; nucleotides outside the gene matches: 16. There are 17 residues in the CDR3.

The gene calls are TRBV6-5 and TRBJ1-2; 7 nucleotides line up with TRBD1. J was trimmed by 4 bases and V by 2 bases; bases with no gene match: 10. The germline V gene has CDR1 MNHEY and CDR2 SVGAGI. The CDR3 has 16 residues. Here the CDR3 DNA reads TGTGCCAGCAGTTACCAGGACGGAGGGGGCACCTATGGCTACACCTTC. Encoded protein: CASSYQDGGGTYGYTF.

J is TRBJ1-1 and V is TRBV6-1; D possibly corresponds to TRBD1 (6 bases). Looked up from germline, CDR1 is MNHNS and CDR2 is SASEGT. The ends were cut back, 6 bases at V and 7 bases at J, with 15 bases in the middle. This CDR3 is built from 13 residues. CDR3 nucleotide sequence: TGTGCCAGCAGGATGGGGGGGGGCTTTGAAGCTTTCTTT. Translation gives CASRMGGGFEAFF.

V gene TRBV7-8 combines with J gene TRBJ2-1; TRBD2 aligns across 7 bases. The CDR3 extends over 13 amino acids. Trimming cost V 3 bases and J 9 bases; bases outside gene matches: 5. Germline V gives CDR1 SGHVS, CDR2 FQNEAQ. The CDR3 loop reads CASSFERDSEQFF. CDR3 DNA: TGTGCCAGCAGCTTCGAGCGGGATAGTGAGCAGTTCTTC.

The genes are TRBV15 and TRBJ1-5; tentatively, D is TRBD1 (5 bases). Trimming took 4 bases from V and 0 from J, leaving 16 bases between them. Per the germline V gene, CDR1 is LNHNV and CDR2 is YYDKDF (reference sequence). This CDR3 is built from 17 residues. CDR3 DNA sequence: TGTGCCACCAGCACCCAGACAGAGCCAGATAGCAATCAGCCCCAGCATTTT. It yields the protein CATSTQTEPDSNQPQHF.

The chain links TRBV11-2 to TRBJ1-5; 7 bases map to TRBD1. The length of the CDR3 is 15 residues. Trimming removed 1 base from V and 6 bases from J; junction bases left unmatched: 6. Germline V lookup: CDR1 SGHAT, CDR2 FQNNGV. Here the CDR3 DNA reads TGTGCCAGCAGCTTAGGGGAGACAGGGAGTCAGCCCCAGCATTTT. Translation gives CASSLGETGSQPQHF.

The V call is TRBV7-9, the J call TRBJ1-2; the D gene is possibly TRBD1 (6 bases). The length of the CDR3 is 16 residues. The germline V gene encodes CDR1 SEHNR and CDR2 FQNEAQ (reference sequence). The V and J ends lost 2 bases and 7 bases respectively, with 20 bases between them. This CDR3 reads CASSLNGKGGTSGYTF. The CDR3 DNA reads TGTGCCAGCAGCTTAAATGGGAAAGGGGGTACCTCTGGCTACACCTTC.

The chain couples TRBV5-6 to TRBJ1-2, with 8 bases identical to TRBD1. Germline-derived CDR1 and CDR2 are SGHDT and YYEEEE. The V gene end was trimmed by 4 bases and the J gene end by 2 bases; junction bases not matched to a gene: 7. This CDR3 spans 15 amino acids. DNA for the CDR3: TGTGCCAGCAGCCTTACGGGACAGGCAAACTATGGCTACACCTTC. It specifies CASSLTGQANYGYTF.

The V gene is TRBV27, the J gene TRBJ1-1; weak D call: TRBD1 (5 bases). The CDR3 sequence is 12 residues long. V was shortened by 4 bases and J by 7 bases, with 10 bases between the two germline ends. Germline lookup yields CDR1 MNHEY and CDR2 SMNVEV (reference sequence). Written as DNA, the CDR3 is TGTGCCAGCAGTTCATGGGGGGTTGAAGCTTTCTTT. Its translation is CASSSWGVEAFF.

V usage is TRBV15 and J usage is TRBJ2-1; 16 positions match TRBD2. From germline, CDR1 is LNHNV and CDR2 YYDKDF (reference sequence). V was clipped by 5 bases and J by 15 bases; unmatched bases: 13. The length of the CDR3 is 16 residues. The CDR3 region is CATSVTPGLAGGDGFF. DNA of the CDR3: TGTGCCACCAGCGTAACACCGGGACTAGCGGGAGGGGATGGGTTCTTC. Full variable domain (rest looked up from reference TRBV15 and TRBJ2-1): DAMVIQNPRYQVTQFGKPVTLSCSQTLNHNVMYWYQQKSSQAPKLLFHYYDKDFNNEADTPDNFQSRRPNTSFCFLDIRSPGLGDTAMYLCATSVTPGLAGGDGFFGPGTRLTVL.

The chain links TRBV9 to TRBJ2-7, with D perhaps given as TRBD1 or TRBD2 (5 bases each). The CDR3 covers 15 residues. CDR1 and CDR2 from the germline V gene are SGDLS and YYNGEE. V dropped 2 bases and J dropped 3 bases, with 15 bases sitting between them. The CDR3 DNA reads TGTGCCAGCAGCGTGGCAGGGACCGACCTCTACGAGCAGTACTTC. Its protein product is CASSVAGTDLYEQYF. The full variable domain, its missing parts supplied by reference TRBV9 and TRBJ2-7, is DSGVTQTPKHLITATGQRVTLRCSPRSGDLSVYWYQQSLDQGLQFLIQYYNGEERAKGNILERFSAQQFPDLHSELNLSSLELGDSALYFCASSVAGTDLYEQYFGPGTRLTVT.

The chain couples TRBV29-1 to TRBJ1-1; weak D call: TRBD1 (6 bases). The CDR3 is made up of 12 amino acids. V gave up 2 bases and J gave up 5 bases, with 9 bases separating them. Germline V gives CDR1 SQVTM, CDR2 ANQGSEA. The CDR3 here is CSVENQGTEAFF. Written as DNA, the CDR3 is TGCAGCGTTGAAAACCAGGGGACTGAAGCTTTCTTT.

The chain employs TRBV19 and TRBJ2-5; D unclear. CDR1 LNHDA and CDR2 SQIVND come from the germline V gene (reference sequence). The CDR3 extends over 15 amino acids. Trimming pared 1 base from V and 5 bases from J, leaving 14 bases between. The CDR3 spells CASSIAFDNVETQYF. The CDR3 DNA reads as TGTGCCAGTAGTATAGCTTTCGACAATGTGGAGACCCAGTACTTC.

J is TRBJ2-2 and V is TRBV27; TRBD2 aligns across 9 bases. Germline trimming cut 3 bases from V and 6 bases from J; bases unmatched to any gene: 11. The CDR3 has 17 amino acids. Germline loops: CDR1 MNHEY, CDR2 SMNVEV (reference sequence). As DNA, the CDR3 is TGTGCCAGCAGTTTCTCGGGCCTAGCGGGACCTTCCGGGGAGCTGTTTTTT. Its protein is CASSFSGLAGPSGELFF.

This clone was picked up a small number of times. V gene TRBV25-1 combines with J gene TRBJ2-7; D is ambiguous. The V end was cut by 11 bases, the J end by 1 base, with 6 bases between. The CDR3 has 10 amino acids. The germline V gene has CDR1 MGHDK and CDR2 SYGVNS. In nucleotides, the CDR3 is TGTGCCGTGGGATCCTACGAGCAGTACTTC. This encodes CAVGSYEQYF.

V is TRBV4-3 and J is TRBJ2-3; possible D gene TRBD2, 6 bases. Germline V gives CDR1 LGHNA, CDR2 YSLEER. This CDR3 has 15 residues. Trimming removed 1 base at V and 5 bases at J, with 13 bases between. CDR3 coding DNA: TGCGCCAGCAGCCAAGGGGGACTCGGGGGAGATACGCAGTATTTT. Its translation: CASSQGGLGGDTQYF.

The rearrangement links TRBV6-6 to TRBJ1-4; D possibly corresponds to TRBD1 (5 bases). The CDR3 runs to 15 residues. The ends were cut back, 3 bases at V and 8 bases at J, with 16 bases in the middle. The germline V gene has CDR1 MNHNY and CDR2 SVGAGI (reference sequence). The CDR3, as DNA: TGTGCCAGCAGTTATATCCCCCAGGGTTGGGAAAAACTGTTTTTT. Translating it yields CASSYIPQGWEKLFF.

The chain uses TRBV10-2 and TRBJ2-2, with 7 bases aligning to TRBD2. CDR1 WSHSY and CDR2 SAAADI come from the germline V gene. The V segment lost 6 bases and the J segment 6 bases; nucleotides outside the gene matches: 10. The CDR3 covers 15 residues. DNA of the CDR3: TGCGCCAGCAGCGACGGACGACTAGCCGCCGGGGAGCTGTTTTTT. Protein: CASSDGRLAAGELFF.

CDR3 DNA sequence: TGTGCCAGCAGCCAGGGCGGGAGTTACGAGCAGTACTTC. It translates to CASSQGGSYEQYF. The J gene is TRBJ2-7, the V gene TRBV4-2; 7 bases are shared with TRBD2. Germline assignment: CDR1 LGHNA and CDR2 YNFKEQ. V was pared by 3 bases and J by 4 bases, with 3 bases of the junction left unmatched. CDR3 length: 13 amino acids.

CDR3 residues: CASSYSGQPFYEQYF. CDR3 sequence (DNA): TGTGCCAGCAGTTACTCGGGACAGCCTTTCTACGAGCAGTACTTC. V is TRBV6-6 and J is TRBJ2-7; 7 positions agree with TRBD1. V trimming: 0 bases; J trimming: 3 bases; junction bases outside the gene matches: 5. This CDR3 has 15 amino acids. Germline CDR1 MNHNY, CDR2 SVGAGI (reference sequence).

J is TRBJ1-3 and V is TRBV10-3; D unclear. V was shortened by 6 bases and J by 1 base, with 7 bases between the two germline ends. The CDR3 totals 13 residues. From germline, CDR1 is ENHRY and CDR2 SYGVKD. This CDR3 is CAIRESSGNTIYF. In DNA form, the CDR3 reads TGTGCCATCAGGGAGAGTTCTGGAAACACCATATATTTT.

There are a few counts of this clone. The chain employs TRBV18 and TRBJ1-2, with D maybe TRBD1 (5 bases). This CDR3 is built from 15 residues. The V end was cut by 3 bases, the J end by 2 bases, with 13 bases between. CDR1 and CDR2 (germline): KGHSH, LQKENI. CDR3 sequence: CASSPAGTGNYGYTF. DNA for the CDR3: TGTGCCAGCTCACCCGCCGGGACGGGAAACTATGGCTACACCTTC.

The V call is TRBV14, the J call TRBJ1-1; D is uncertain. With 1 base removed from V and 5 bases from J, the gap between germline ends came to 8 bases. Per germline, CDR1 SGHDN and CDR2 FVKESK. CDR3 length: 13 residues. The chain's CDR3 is CASSQVFGTEAFF. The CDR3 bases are TGTGCCAGCAGCCAAGTTTTCGGGACTGAAGCTTTCTTT.

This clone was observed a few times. In nucleotides, the CDR3 is TGCAGTGCTACCGAGTTTGGTGGCTACACCTTC. Translating it yields CSATEFGGYTF. This sequence joins TRBV20-1 and TRBJ1-2; D is unresolved. Trimming shortened V by 4 bases and J by 7 bases, and 10 bases separated the two germline ends. Germline V gene sequence: CDR1 DFQATT, CDR2 SNEGSKA (reference sequence). The CDR3 has 11 residues.

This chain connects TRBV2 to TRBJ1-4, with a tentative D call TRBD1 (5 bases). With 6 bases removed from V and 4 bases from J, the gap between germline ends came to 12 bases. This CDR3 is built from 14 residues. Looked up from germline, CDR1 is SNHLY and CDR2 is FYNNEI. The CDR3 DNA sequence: TGTGCCAGCAGCCGGGGGAACCATAATGAAAAACTGTTTTTT. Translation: CASSRGNHNEKLFF.

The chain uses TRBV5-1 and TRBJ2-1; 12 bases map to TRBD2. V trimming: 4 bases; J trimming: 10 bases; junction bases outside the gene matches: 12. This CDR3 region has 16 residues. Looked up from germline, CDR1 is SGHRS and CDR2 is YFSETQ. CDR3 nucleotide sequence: TGCGCCAGCAGCCCGTTGGGACTAGCGGGTCCCCGGGAGCAGTTCTTC. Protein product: CASSPLGLAGPREQFF.